This is a list of T cell receptor beta chains from one sample in a study of regulatory T cells in long-lasting Graves disease. TCRdb processed the multiplex PCR reads anew with MiXCR; each CDR3 protein has one entry. This table has a few hundred thousand distinct CDR3 sequences, about a quarter appearing once. This material consisted of peripheral blood mononuclear cells (PBMCs), taken when the disease was refractory, from a patient treated with antithyroid drugs. The receptors derive from a female donor with Graves disease. CDR3s include the opening cysteine and the closing phenylalanine or tryptophan. D genes are given only for firm matches. Size values are once, few and many counts, or a class for expanded clones, and some rows have none.

j_gene: TRBJ2-3; d_gene: TRBD2; v_gene: TRBV5-1; abundance: few; CDR3nt: TGCGCCAGCTGGCTAGCGGGAGCCGATACGCAGTATTTT; CDR3aa: CASWLAGADTQYF
j_gene: TRBJ1-1; d_gene: TRBD1; v_gene: TRBV12-3/TRBV12-4; abundance: many; CDR3nt: TGTGCCAGCAGCGGACCACAGGGGGTTGAAGCTTTCTTT; CDR3aa: CASSGPQGVEAFF
j_gene: TRBJ2-5; d_gene: TRBD2; v_gene: TRBV12-3/TRBV12-4; abundance: many; CDR3nt: TGTGCCAGCAGTGGGACTAGCGGGAGATCGGGGACCCAGTACTTC; CDR3aa: CASSGTSGRSGTQYF
j_gene: TRBJ1-1; d_gene: .; v_gene: TRBV11-2; abundance: .; CDR3nt: TGTGCCAGCAGCTGGAGGGCAGGGACGATAACTGAAGCTTTCTTT; CDR3aa: CASSWRAGTITEAFF
j_gene: TRBJ2-7; d_gene: TRBD1; v_gene: TRBV30; abundance: .; CDR3nt: TGTGCCTGGAGTGTATTGGACAGGGGGCACGAGCAGTACTTC; CDR3aa: CAWSVLDRGHEQYF
j_gene: TRBJ2-1; d_gene: TRBD2; v_gene: TRBV20-1; abundance: many; CDR3nt: TGCAGTGCTACATCCGGGACTAGCGGGAGAGATGAGCAGTTCTTC; CDR3aa: CSATSGTSGRDEQFF
j_gene: TRBJ2-2; d_gene: .; v_gene: TRBV6-1; abundance: .; CDR3nt: TGTGCCAGCAGTGATGGCGGTATCGGGGAGCTGTTTTTT; CDR3aa: CASSDGGIGELFF
j_gene: TRBJ1-4; d_gene: .; v_gene: TRBV12-3/TRBV12-4; abundance: many; CDR3nt: TGTGCCAGCAGTGCCTACCGAGCAACTAATGAAAAACTGTTTTTT; CDR3aa: CASSAYRATNEKLFF
j_gene: TRBJ1-1; d_gene: TRBD1; v_gene: TRBV6-1; abundance: many; CDR3nt: TGTGCCAGCAGGAGACGACAGGGGACGAACACTGAAGCTTTCTTT; CDR3aa: CASRRRQGTNTEAFF
j_gene: TRBJ2-7; d_gene: TRBD1; v_gene: TRBV2; abundance: many; CDR3nt: TGTGCCAGCAGCGCCCTAAGACAGGGCCACGAGCAGTACTTC; CDR3aa: CASSALRQGHEQYF
j_gene: TRBJ2-7; d_gene: TRBD1; v_gene: TRBV11-1; abundance: many; CDR3nt: TGTGCCAGCACCTACACCCGGGACAGATACTACGAGCAGTACTTC; CDR3aa: CASTYTRDRYYEQYF
j_gene: TRBJ2-1; d_gene: TRBD1; v_gene: TRBV9; abundance: few; CDR3nt: TGTGCCAGCAGCGTAGTTGAGGACAGGGTACCCTACAATGAGCAGTTCTTC; CDR3aa: CASSVVEDRVPYNEQFF
j_gene: TRBJ2-2; d_gene: .; v_gene: TRBV20-1; abundance: .; CDR3nt: TGCAGTGCCAAGGGCCAATCCAGCCTCACCGGGGAGCTGTTTTTT; CDR3aa: CSAKGQSSLTGELFF
j_gene: TRBJ2-3; d_gene: .; v_gene: TRBV7-2; abundance: .; CDR3nt: TGTGCCAGCAGAAAAACAGGGGACTTCACAGATACGCAGTATTTT; CDR3aa: CASRKTGDFTDTQYF
j_gene: TRBJ2-7; d_gene: .; v_gene: TRBV29-1; abundance: few; CDR3nt: TGCAGCGTTAGACCGGGGCAGGGGCTCGGAGAGCAGTACTTC; CDR3aa: CSVRPGQGLGEQYF
j_gene: TRBJ2-4; d_gene: .; v_gene: TRBV14; abundance: few; CDR3nt: TGTGCCAGCAGCCAGTCGGGGATTGGCAAAAACATTCAGTACTTC; CDR3aa: CASSQSGIGKNIQYF
j_gene: TRBJ2-2; d_gene: .; v_gene: TRBV28; abundance: .; CDR3nt: TGTGCCAGCAGAATCGGCCAAACCGCCGGGGAGCTGTTTTTT; CDR3aa: CASRIGQTAGELFF
j_gene: TRBJ1-2; d_gene: .; v_gene: TRBV29-1; abundance: few; CDR3nt: TGCAGCGTTGGGGGGGGTAGGGGAATTAATGGCTACACCTTC; CDR3aa: CSVGGGRGINGYTF
j_gene: TRBJ2-7; d_gene: TRBD2; v_gene: TRBV20-1; abundance: few; CDR3nt: TGCAGTGCGACTACCGGGACTAGCAGCTACGAGCAGTACTTC; CDR3aa: CSATTGTSSYEQYF
j_gene: TRBJ1-5; d_gene: .; v_gene: TRBV5-1; abundance: .; CDR3nt: TGCGCCAGCAGCTTGGAAGGCCCAAATCAGCCCCAGCATTTT; CDR3aa: CASSLEGPNQPQHF
j_gene: TRBJ1-5; d_gene: .; v_gene: TRBV20-1; abundance: many; CDR3nt: TGCAGTGCTAGATTAGGGGGAGCTAGCAATCAGCCCCAGCATTTT; CDR3aa: CSARLGGASNQPQHF
j_gene: TRBJ2-7; d_gene: .; v_gene: TRBV2; abundance: many; CDR3nt: TGTGCCAGCAGGACACAGGGTAGGGAGCAGTACTTC; CDR3aa: CASRTQGREQYF
j_gene: TRBJ1-4; d_gene: .; v_gene: TRBV28; abundance: medium-sized; CDR3nt: TGTGCCAGCAGTTTGGCCGGCCCGAATGAAAAACTGTTTTTT; CDR3aa: CASSLAGPNEKLFF
j_gene: TRBJ2-5; d_gene: .; v_gene: TRBV18; abundance: .; CDR3nt: TGTGCCAGCTCAGTAGTAGTTCGGGAGACCCAGTACTTC; CDR3aa: CASSVVVRETQYF
j_gene: TRBJ1-1; d_gene: .; v_gene: TRBV7-2; abundance: .; CDR3nt: TGTGCCAGCAGCTTGGGAATGTACACTGAAGCTTTCTTT; CDR3aa: CASSLGMYTEAFF
j_gene: TRBJ2-1; d_gene: TRBD2; v_gene: TRBV30; abundance: .; CDR3nt: TGTGCCTGGAGTGTACTAGCGGCCTTGGATGAGCAGTTCTTC; CDR3aa: CAWSVLAALDEQFF
j_gene: TRBJ1-3; d_gene: .; v_gene: TRBV7-9; abundance: .; CDR3nt: TGTGCCAGCAGCTCGGACATGAAGAGTGGAAACACCATATATTTT; CDR3aa: CASSSDMKSGNTIYF
j_gene: TRBJ2-7; d_gene: .; v_gene: TRBV20-1; abundance: few; CDR3nt: TGCAGTGCTAGGGGCCGGGAGACTCCCTACGAGCAGTACTTC; CDR3aa: CSARGRETPYEQYF
j_gene: TRBJ2-3; d_gene: .; v_gene: TRBV10-3; abundance: .; CDR3nt: TGTGCCATCAGGGGGGGGACAGGCACAGATACGCAGTATTTT; CDR3aa: CAIRGGTGTDTQYF
j_gene: TRBJ1-1; d_gene: .; v_gene: TRBV28; abundance: many; CDR3nt: TGTGCCAGCAGTTTAAGACGTTTTGAAGCTTTCTTT; CDR3aa: CASSLRRFEAFF
j_gene: TRBJ1-5; d_gene: TRBD1; v_gene: TRBV2; abundance: many; CDR3nt: TGTGCCAGCAGTGCCCAGACAGGGAACAATCAGCCCCAGCATTTT; CDR3aa: CASSAQTGNNQPQHF
j_gene: TRBJ1-1; d_gene: .; v_gene: TRBV7-8; abundance: .; CDR3nt: TGTGCCAGCAGCGAAAGGACAGCCCCCTGGGCGGACACTGAAGCTTTCTTT; CDR3aa: CASSERTAPWADTEAFF
j_gene: TRBJ2-3; d_gene: TRBD2; v_gene: TRBV6-2/TRBV6-3; abundance: .; CDR3nt: TGTGCCAGCAGTTACGGTAGCGGGGCTAGCACAGATACGCAGTATTTT; CDR3aa: CASSYGSGASTDTQYF
j_gene: TRBJ2-7; d_gene: TRBD2; v_gene: TRBV19; abundance: many; CDR3nt: TGTGCCAGTAGTGCGGGGACTAGCGGAGGAAGATACTTC; CDR3aa: CASSAGTSGGRYF
j_gene: TRBJ1-1; d_gene: TRBD1; v_gene: TRBV6-2/TRBV6-3; abundance: .; CDR3nt: TGTGCCAGCAGTGAATTAAAGGGGGCGCGAACTGTAGCTTTCTTT; CDR3aa: CASSELKGARTVAFF
j_gene: TRBJ2-7; d_gene: .; v_gene: TRBV9; abundance: many; CDR3nt: TGTGCCAGCAGCGCCGGCTACGAGCAGTACTTC; CDR3aa: CASSAGYEQYF
j_gene: TRBJ2-3; d_gene: TRBD2; v_gene: TRBV7-9; abundance: once; CDR3nt: TGTGCCAGCATCGGTGCTAGCGGGTGGGGCACAGATACGCAGTATTTT; CDR3aa: CASIGASGWGTDTQYF
j_gene: TRBJ2-7; d_gene: TRBD1; v_gene: TRBV7-8; abundance: .; CDR3nt: TGTGCCAGCAGCTTAGGTCGACAGGGTGTAGGCGAGCAGTACTTC; CDR3aa: CASSLGRQGVGEQYF
j_gene: TRBJ2-7; d_gene: .; v_gene: TRBV7-2; abundance: .; CDR3nt: TGTGCCAGCAGCTCCCCGACCTACGAGCAGTACTTC; CDR3aa: CASSSPTYEQYF
j_gene: TRBJ2-7; d_gene: TRBD2; v_gene: TRBV3-1; abundance: .; CDR3nt: TGTGCCAGTAACACAGCGGGAGCGTCCTCCTACGAGCAGTACTTC; CDR3aa: CASNTAGASSYEQYF
j_gene: TRBJ2-7; d_gene: .; v_gene: TRBV2; abundance: many; CDR3nt: TGTGCCAGCAGTGCACGCCGGGACTTTACCTACGAGCAGTACTTC; CDR3aa: CASSARRDFTYEQYF
j_gene: TRBJ1-6; d_gene: .; v_gene: TRBV15; abundance: few; CDR3nt: TGTGCCACCAGTGGGGGTAATTCACCCCTCCACTTT; CDR3aa: CATSGGNSPLHF